Below, one T cell receptor (beta chain) is given with its context. This clone was picked up a small number of times. The specificity of this receptor is unknown. No quality values exist for individual bases; no much larger clone is one base distant. Based on the germline V gene (reference sequence), the CDR1 and CDR2 sequences are MNHEY and SMNVEV. The germline V and J ends show losses of 10 bases and 0 bases respectively, and no gene match explains 7 bases of the junction. The CDR3 numbers 14 residues from cysteine through phenylalanine. The retained sequence is limited to the CDR3, 42 bases, with the frame set at the first base. To sequence the TCRbeta CDR3 region, genomic DNA was isolated from the sorted cells. The immunoSEQ Assay was used to sequence the TCRbeta CDR3 regions. TCRdb took over this immuneACCESS table, retaining in-frame rearrangements with V and J assigned. Such tables are incomplete; in checked studies, under half of the missing clones stem from an unresolved V gene, and the remainder is unexplained. This sample has roughly 93,000 clones in its table, and approximately 80% of those were observed once. The top ten hold 4.5% to 6% of the sample.

Patients with autoimmune disease history or receiving systemic immunosuppression were excluded from the trial. Peripheral blood for TCR sequencing was collected from all dose cohorts at baseline, on cycle 4 day 1, and on cycle 7 day 1. Samples came from an open-label, multicenter, first-in-human phase I dose-escalation trial of ivuxolimab. Adults with locally advanced or metastatic melanoma, renal cell carcinoma, hepatocellular carcinoma or head and neck squamous cell carcinoma were enrolled in the trial. Before TCR sequencing, CD4+ and CD8+ T cells were separately sorted from peripheral blood. The sample comes from a study of OX40 agonist ivuxolimab in advanced cancers. Some background on the complete study: Ivuxolimab, which targeted the costimulatory receptor OX40 (CD134), was an agonistic, fully human IgG2 monoclonal antibody. Intravenous ivuxolimab was administered to patients every 2 weeks at six dose levels: 0.01, 0.1, 0.3, 1.5, 3 and 10 mg/kg. Of the roughly 52 dose-escalation patients, hepatocellular carcinoma was present in roughly 19, melanoma in roughly 15, renal cell carcinoma in 9 and head and neck cancer in 9. In the dose-escalation cohort, 75% to 85% of patients were male, and the mean age was around 60 years with a range of about 20 to 80. Patients were allowed to have had prior anti-PD-1, anti-PD-L1 or anti-CTLA-4 therapy, and 30% to 50% of the dose-escalation patients had previously received checkpoint inhibitors. Partial responses occurred in three dose-escalation patients: two with cutaneous melanoma and one with hepatocellular carcinoma. The purpose of peripheral TCRbeta sequencing was to test whether ivuxolimab changed TCR sequence diversity and led to clonal T-cell expansion. The paper covers the monotherapy dose-escalation part of the phase I ivuxolimab trial, which included N ≈ 54 patients. What the research found in general, with its limitations: At doses from 0.1 to 3.0 mg/kg, clonal expansion was seen in both CD4+ and CD8+ blood T cells between baseline and week 6. Low levels of normalized T-cell clonal expansion were also seen in some nonresponding patients. On average, CD8+ T cells showed more expanded clones than CD4+ T cells after ivuxolimab. The antigen specificity of the clonally expanded peripheral T cells was not determined. In partial responders in the 0.1-3.0 mg/kg groups, normalized peripheral clonal expansion was found to be among the lowest, especially among CD8+ T cells.

The material was CD4+ or CD8+ T cells sorted from blood, obtained in a trial of the OX40 agonist ivuxolimab. The TCR originated in an adult with an advanced solid tumor such as melanoma, head and neck, liver or kidney cancer. The chain was built from TRBV27 and TRBJ2-7; the central 9 bases match TRBD2. The DNA reads TGTGCCACTAGCGGGGCCAGCTCCTCCTACGAGCAGTACTTC. Its protein reads: CATSGASSSYEQYF.